These 26 T cell receptor beta chains came from one sample sequenced in a study of OX40 agonist ivuxolimab in advanced cancers. Clones were sequenced by immunoSEQ multiplex PCR, and TCRdb holds only the in-frame ones, with some missing. The table shows about 64,000 clones, with about four fifths occurring only once. The sample was CD4+ or CD8+ T cells sorted from blood, taken in a trial of the OX40 agonist ivuxolimab. These receptors all stem from an adult with an advanced solid tumor such as melanoma, head and neck, liver or kidney cancer.

V usage is TRBV28 and J usage is TRBJ2-5; possibly TRBD2 for D (5 bases). The V gene lost 6 bases and the J gene lost 1 base, with 9 bases spanning the gap. CDR1 is MDHEN, CDR2 SYDVKM, per germline. CDR3 length: 13 residues. The CDR3 nucleotides read TGTGCCAGCAGCGGCGGACTCCAAGAGACCCAGTACTTC. It specifies CASSGGLQETQYF.

Concerning this clone itself: Distinct nucleotide sequences in the sample also encode this CDR3. The V and J genes are TRBV2 and TRBJ2-2, with D unclear. The V end lost 6 bases, the J end lost 5 bases, and 7 bases lay between the germline ends. The V gene's germline CDR1 is SNHLY and CDR2 FYNNEI. The CDR3 has 12 residues. In DNA, the CDR3 is TGTGCCAGCAGGATTAATACCGGGGAGCTGTTTTTT. Translated, it gives CASRINTGELFF.

As to this clone: Other nucleotide sequences in the sample specify the same CDR3. The chain recombines TRBV7-8 with TRBJ2-7; no clear D. Germline CDR1 reads SGHVS; CDR2 reads FQNEAQ. CDR3 length: 11 residues. The V end was cut by 5 bases, the J end by 1 base, with 3 bases between. The CDR3 region has the DNA TGTGCCAGCAGCCTATCCTACGAGCAGTACTTC. Its translation is CASSLSYEQYF.

Details on this clone: Additional DNA sequences in this sample encode the identical CDR3. The gene calls are TRBV5-1 and TRBJ1-1; D is undetermined. V lost 0 bases and J lost 1, with 7 bases in between. The CDR3 is 14 residues long. Germline assignment: CDR1 SGHRS and CDR2 YFSETQ. In nucleotides, the CDR3 is TGCGCCAGCAGCTTGGGGCAAGCGAACACTGAAGCTTTCTTT. It translates to CASSLGQANTEAFF.

J is TRBJ1-1 and V is TRBV7-9, with 9 bases lining up with TRBD1. CDR1 and CDR2 from the germline V gene are SEHNR and FQNEAQ (reference sequence). The CDR3 contains 13 residues. The junction had 5 bases not matched to a gene; V was cut back by 1 base and J by 11 bases. The CDR3 DNA reads as TGTGCCAGCAGCTTAGTAGGGGACAGGGAGGCTTTCTTT. Protein product: CASSLVGDREAFF.

The chain is built from TRBV19 and TRBJ1-2; no firm D call. CDR3 length equals 18 residues. Between the trimmed V and J ends, which lost 7 bases and 0 bases, there was a span of 24 bases. Germline values: CDR1 LNHDA, CDR2 SQIVND (reference sequence). This CDR3 reads CASIPSSWEVQANYGYTF. The CDR3, as DNA: TGTGCCAGTATCCCCTCTTCCTGGGAGGTGCAGGCTAACTATGGCTACACCTTC.

This chain links TRBV20-1 with TRBJ1-2; D not certain. CDR3 length: 11 amino acids. V was pared by 5 bases and J by 4 bases, with 8 bases between. Per the germline V gene, CDR1 is DFQATT and CDR2 is SNEGSKA (reference sequence). In DNA form, the CDR3 reads TGCAGTGCTCGTGGGTCCTATGGCTACACCTTC. It yields the protein CSARGSYGYTF.

V gene TRBV18 combines with J gene TRBJ1-3; 7 nucleotides match TRBD1. Looked up from germline, CDR1 is KGHSH and CDR2 is LQKENI. CDR3 length equals 18 residues. V was pared by 2 bases and J by 2 bases, with 12 bases of the junction left unmatched. CDR3 DNA: TGTGCCAGCTCACCAAGAGCCGACAGGGAGATAACTGGAAACACCATATATTTT. The encoded protein is CASSPRADREITGNTIYF.

V gene TRBV7-9 combines with J gene TRBJ1-1; D remains unclear. The CDR3 loop spans 15 amino acids. Trimming took 5 bases from V and 2 from J, leaving 15 bases between them. CDR1 SEHNR and CDR2 FQNEAQ come from the germline V gene (reference sequence). The CDR3 protein is CASSPDGSGNTEAFF. CDR3 coding DNA: TGTGCCAGCAGCCCGGACGGATCTGGAAACACTGAAGCTTTCTTT.

This rearrangement joins TRBV19 to TRBJ2-7, with D possibly matching TRBD1 (7 bases). Deletions cut 5 bases from V and 3 bases from J, with 20 bases between. The CDR3 has 16 amino acids. Germline loops: CDR1 LNHDA, CDR2 SQIVND (reference sequence). The CDR3 DNA reads as TGTGCCAGTAGTCTGGTAGGAGGGACAGCTAACTACGAGCAGTACTTC. Amino acids: CASSLVGGTANYEQYF.

V gene TRBV5-4 combines with J gene TRBJ1-5, with 9 bases identical to TRBD1. The CDR3 has 15 residues. In germline, CDR1 is SGHNT, CDR2 YYREEE (reference sequence). Unmatched junction bases numbered 8, after V lost 5 bases and J lost 5 bases. CDR3 amino acids: CASRKWGQGDQPQHF. The DNA of the CDR3 is TGTGCCAGCAGAAAATGGGGACAGGGTGATCAGCCCCAGCATTTT.

V and J are TRBV27 and TRBJ1-6; no firm D call. Between the trimmed V and J ends, which lost 2 bases and 10 bases, there was a span of 12 bases. The CDR3 runs 14 residues. Germline lookup yields CDR1 MNHEY and CDR2 SMNVEV (reference sequence). This chain's CDR3 is CASSLSPRASPLHF. The CDR3 DNA sequence: TGTGCCAGCAGTTTAAGCCCCCGGGCATCACCCCTCCACTTT.

CDR3 in DNA: TGTGCCAGCAGTTACGCGCCCTTGGCCTACAATGAGCAGTTCTTC. It yields the protein CASSYAPLAYNEQFF. The chain has TRBV6-5 and TRBJ2-1; the D is unclear. Between the trimmed V and J ends, which lost 2 bases and 2 bases, there was a span of 10 bases. This CDR3 has 15 amino acids. Germline V CDR1 and CDR2: MNHEY, SVGAGI.

This chain connects TRBV7-3 to TRBJ2-1, with D possibly being TRBD2 (6 bases). Per the germline V gene, CDR1 is SGHTA and CDR2 is FQGTGA. The CDR3 contains 13 residues. Between the trimmed V and J ends, which lost 5 bases and 6 bases, there was a span of 11 bases. CDR3 nucleotide sequence: TGTGCCAGCAGCCCCCCCGGGGGCAATGAGCAGTTCTTC. It codes for CASSPPGGNEQFF.

The V and J genes are TRBV5-1 and TRBJ2-3, with D perhaps matching TRBD1 (6 bases). The germline V gene has CDR1 SGHRS and CDR2 YFSETQ. There are 15 residues in the CDR3. Trimming removed 1 base at V and 2 bases at J, with 11 bases between. The CDR3 DNA reads as TGCGCCAGCAGCTTGCTGGGACACATCACAGATACGCAGTATTTT. Translated: CASSLLGHITDTQYF.

The chain uses TRBV10-3 and TRBJ2-7; 13 bases map to TRBD2. Germline CDR1 is ENHRY and CDR2 is SYGVKD. CDR3 size: 17 residues. Trimming took 10 bases from V and 1 from J; bases not matched to a gene: 13. CDR3 in amino acids: CATLERLAGGHSYEQYF. The DNA of the CDR3 is TGTGCCACCCTAGAGAGACTAGCGGGGGGCCATTCCTACGAGCAGTACTTC.

The chain links TRBV4-3 to TRBJ2-3, with 10 bases identical to TRBD2. Per the germline V gene, CDR1 is LGHNA and CDR2 is YSLEER. CDR3 length equals 15 residues. V was pared by 3 bases and J by 7 bases, with 7 bases of the junction left unmatched. The CDR3 sequence is CASSQWTSGANTQYF. The CDR3 DNA sequence: TGCGCCAGCAGCCAGTGGACTAGCGGTGCCAATACGCAGTATTTT.

The rearrangement links TRBV5-3 to TRBJ2-1; D uncertain. TRBV5-3 falls under the ORF class, with uncertain function. V dropped 5 bases and J dropped 3 bases, with 6 bases sitting between them. This CDR3 comprises 12 residues. The CDR3 DNA reads as TGTGCCAGAAGGCTTCACTACAATGAGCAGTTCTTC. It specifies CARRLHYNEQFF.

The rearrangement joins TRBV15 to TRBJ1-2; 7 nucleotides match TRBD1. CDR3 size: 16 residues. The junction had 12 bases not matched to a gene; V was cut back by 0 bases and J by 8 bases. Per the germline V gene, CDR1 is LNHNV and CDR2 is YYDKDF (reference sequence). CDR3 sequence reads: CATSRDLQGDAGGYTF. The CDR3 DNA reads as TGTGCCACCAGCAGAGATCTTCAGGGGGACGCGGGGGGCTACACCTTC.

The chain couples TRBV9 to TRBJ2-5; D remains ambiguous. The CDR3 sequence is 15 residues long. Between the trimmed V and J ends, which lost 0 bases and 4 bases, there was a span of 13 bases. Germline CDR1 SGDLS, CDR2 YYNGEE. The CDR3 nucleotides read TGTGCCAGCAGCGTAGCTTTCACTTCCGGAGAGACCCAGTACTTC. This encodes CASSVAFTSGETQYF.

This clone was seen a few times. The gene calls are TRBV7-2 and TRBJ2-2; no firm D call. The CDR3 consists of 12 residues. Germline lookup yields CDR1 SGHTA and CDR2 FQGNSA. Trimming left V 6 bases short and J 6 bases short, with 8 bases between. CDR3 loop: CASRAYSGELFF. The CDR3 DNA reads TGTGCCAGCAGAGCTTATTCCGGGGAGCTGTTTTTT.

This rearrangement joins TRBV7-7 to TRBJ2-2; 7 bases fit TRBD1. The J segment lost 0 bases and the V segment lost 4 bases, leaving 5 bases of the junction unmatched. The germline V gene has CDR1 SSHAT and CDR2 FNYEAQ (reference sequence). The CDR3 length is 16 residues. CDR3 DNA sequence: TGTGCCAGCAGCTCGTACGGGACAGCGAACACCGGGGAGCTGTTTTTT. This sequence encodes CASSSYGTANTGELFF.

The chain recombines TRBV6-4 with TRBJ2-1; D gene ambiguous. Germline CDR1 MRHNA, CDR2 SNTAGT. The germline V and J ends were trimmed by 4 bases and 7 bases, with 11 bases remaining between them. This CDR3 is 13 amino acids long. As DNA, the CDR3 is TGTGCCAGCAGTGTCACCCAGAGGAATGAGCAGTTCTTC. This translates into CASSVTQRNEQFF.

The chain combines TRBV5-6 with TRBJ2-4; TRBD1 aligns across 7 bases. Germline loops: CDR1 SGHDT, CDR2 YYEEEE. CDR3 length equals 16 residues. After removal of 1 base from V and 8 bases from J, the junction contained 12 bases not matched to a gene. The CDR3 coding sequence is TGTGCCAGCAGCTTGACCACCGACAGGGTGGGGGACATTCAGTACTTC. Translating gives CASSLTTDRVGDIQYF.

This clone has more than one count but fewer than ten. The chain combines TRBV5-1 with TRBJ1-5, with D unresolved. Germline CDR1 reads SGHRS; CDR2 reads YFSETQ. Trimming took off 4 bases at V and 3 bases at J, with 14 bases between the two ends. There are 15 residues in the CDR3. This CDR3 reads CASSPAGEFNQPQHF. The CDR3 region has the DNA TGCGCCAGCAGCCCCGCCGGGGAATTCAATCAGCCCCAGCATTTT.

This sequence joins TRBV9 and TRBJ1-6, with 7 bases identical to TRBD1. Germline lookup yields CDR1 SGDLS and CDR2 YYNGEE. V was clipped by 4 bases and J by 10 bases; unmatched bases: 8. The length of the CDR3 is 14 residues. The CDR3 DNA reads as TGTGCCAGCAGCCTGGACAGGTTAAACTCACCCCTCCACTTT. This encodes CASSLDRLNSPLHF.